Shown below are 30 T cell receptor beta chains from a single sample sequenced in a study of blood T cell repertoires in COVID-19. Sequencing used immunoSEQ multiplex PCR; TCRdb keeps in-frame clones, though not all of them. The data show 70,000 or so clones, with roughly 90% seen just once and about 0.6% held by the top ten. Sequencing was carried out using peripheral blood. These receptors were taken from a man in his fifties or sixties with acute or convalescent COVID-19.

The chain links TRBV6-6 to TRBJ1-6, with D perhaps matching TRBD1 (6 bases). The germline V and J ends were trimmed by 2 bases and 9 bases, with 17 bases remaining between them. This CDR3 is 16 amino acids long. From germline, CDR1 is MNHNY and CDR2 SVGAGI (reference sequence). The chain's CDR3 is CASSYLGQGRSSPLHF. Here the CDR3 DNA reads TGTGCCAGCAGTTACCTTGGGCAGGGGCGAAGTTCACCCCTCCACTTT.

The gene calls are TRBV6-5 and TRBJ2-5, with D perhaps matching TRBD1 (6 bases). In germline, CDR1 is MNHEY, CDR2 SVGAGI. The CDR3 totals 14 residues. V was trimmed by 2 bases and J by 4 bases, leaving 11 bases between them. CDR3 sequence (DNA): TGTGCCAGCAGTTACCAGGGGTTTAGAGAGACCCAGTACTTC. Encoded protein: CASSYQGFRETQYF.

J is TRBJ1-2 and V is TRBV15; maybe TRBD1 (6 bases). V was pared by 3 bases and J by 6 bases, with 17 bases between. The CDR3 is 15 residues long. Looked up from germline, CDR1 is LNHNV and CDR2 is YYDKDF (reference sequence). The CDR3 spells CATSRGKGDLNGYTF. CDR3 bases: TGTGCCACCAGCAGGGGAAAGGGGGACCTCAATGGCTACACCTTC.

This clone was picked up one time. CDR3 sequence: CATQGQGEMYGYTF. In nucleotides, the CDR3 is TGTGCCACCCAGGGACAGGGGGAGATGTATGGCTACACCTTC. The chain uses TRBV10-3 and TRBJ1-2; 11 nucleotides match TRBD1. The germline gives CDR1 ENHRY, CDR2 SYGVKD. The CDR3 has 14 amino acids. V trimming: 10 bases; J trimming: 5 bases; junction bases outside the gene matches: 9.

The CDR3 loop is CASSLGGGSVQETQYF. CDR3 nucleotides: TGCGCCAGCAGCTTGGGGGGGGGCTCAGTCCAAGAGACCCAGTACTTC. The chain employs TRBV5-1 and TRBJ2-5, with a possible D match to TRBD2 (7 bases). Trimming removed 0 bases at V and 1 base at J, with 13 bases between. CDR3 size: 16 residues. Per germline, CDR1 SGHRS and CDR2 YFSETQ.

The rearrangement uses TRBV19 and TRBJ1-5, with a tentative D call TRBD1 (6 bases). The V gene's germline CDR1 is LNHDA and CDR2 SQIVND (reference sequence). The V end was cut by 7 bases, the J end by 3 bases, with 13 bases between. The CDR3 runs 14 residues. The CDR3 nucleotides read TGTGCCAGTACCCCGGACAGCCCCAATCAGCCCCAGCATTTT. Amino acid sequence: CASTPDSPNQPQHF.

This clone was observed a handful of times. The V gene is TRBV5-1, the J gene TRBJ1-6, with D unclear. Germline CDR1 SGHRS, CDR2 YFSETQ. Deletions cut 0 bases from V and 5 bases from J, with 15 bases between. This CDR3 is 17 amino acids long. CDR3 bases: TGCGCCAGCAGCTTGGTGGGCGCGGCGGGGAATAATTCACCCCTCCACTTT. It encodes CASSLVGAAGNNSPLHF.

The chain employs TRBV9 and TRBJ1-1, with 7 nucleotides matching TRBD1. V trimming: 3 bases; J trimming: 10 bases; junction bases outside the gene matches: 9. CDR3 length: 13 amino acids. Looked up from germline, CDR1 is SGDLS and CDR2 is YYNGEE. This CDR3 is CASSARRAGGAFF. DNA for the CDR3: TGTGCCAGCAGCGCCCGGAGGGCAGGGGGAGCTTTCTTT. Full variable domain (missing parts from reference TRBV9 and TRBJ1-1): DSGVTQTPKHLITATGQRVTLRCSPRSGDLSVYWYQQSLDQGLQFLIQYYNGEERAKGNILERFSAQQFPDLHSELNLSSLELGDSALYFCASSARRAGGAFFGQGTRLTVV.

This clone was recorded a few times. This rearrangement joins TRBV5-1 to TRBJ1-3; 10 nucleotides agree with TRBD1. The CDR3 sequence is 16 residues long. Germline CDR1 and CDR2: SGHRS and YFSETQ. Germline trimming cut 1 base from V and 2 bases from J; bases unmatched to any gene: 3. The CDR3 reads CASSLTDRGTGNTIYF. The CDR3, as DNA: TGCGCCAGCAGCTTGACGGACAGGGGGACTGGAAACACCATATATTTT.

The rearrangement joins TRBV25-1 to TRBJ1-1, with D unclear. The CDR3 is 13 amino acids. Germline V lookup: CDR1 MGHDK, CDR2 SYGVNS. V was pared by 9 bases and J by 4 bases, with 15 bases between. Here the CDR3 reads CASSGSRGTEAFF. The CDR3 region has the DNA TGTGCCAGTTCGGGGTCTCGGGGCACTGAAGCTTTCTTT.

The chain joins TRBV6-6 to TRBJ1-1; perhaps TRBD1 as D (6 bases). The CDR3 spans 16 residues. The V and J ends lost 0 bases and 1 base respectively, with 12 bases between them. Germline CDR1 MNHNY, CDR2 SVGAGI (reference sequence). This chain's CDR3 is CASSYSTQGKNTEAFF. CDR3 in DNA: TGTGCCAGCAGTTACTCGACTCAGGGGAAGAACACTGAAGCTTTCTTT.

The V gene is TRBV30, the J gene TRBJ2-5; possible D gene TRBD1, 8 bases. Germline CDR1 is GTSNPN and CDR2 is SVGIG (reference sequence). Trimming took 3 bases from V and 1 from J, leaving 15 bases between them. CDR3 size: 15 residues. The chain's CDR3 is CAWRAGTGPQETQYF. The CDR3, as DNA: TGTGCCTGGAGAGCGGGGACAGGACCCCAAGAGACCCAGTACTTC.

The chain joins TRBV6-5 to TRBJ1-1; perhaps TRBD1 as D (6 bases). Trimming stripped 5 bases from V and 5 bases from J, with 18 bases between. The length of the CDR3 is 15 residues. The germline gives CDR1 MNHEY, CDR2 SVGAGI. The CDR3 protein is CASSREQGSGTEAFF. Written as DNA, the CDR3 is TGTGCCAGCAGTAGAGAACAGGGATCGGGGACTGAAGCTTTCTTT.

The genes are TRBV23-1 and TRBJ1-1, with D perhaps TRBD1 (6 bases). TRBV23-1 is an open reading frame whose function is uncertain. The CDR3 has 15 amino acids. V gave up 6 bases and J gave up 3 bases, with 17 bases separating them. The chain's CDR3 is CASSGRQEGDTEAFF. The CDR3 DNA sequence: TGCGCCAGCAGCGGAAGACAGGAAGGGGACACTGAAGCTTTCTTT.

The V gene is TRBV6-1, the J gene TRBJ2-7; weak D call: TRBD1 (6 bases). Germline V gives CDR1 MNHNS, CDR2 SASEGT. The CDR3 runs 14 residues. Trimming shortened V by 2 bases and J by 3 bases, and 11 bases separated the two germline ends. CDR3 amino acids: CASSERKGGYEQYF. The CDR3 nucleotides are TGTGCCAGCAGTGAAAGAAAAGGGGGCTACGAGCAGTACTTC.

For the CDR3, the DNA is TGTGCCAGCAGCGCGGACAGCCGCTCCTACAATGAGCAGTTCTTC. Encoded protein: CASSADSRSYNEQFF. The chain combines TRBV2 with TRBJ2-1; D may be TRBD1 (6 bases). V gave up 6 bases and J gave up 0 bases, with 12 bases separating them. Germline V gives CDR1 SNHLY, CDR2 FYNNEI. The CDR3 is made up of 15 amino acids.

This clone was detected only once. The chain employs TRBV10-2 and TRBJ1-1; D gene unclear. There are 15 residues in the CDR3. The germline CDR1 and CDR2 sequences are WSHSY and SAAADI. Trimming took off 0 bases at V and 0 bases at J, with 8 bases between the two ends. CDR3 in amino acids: CASSESSVMNTEAFF. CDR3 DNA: TGCGCCAGCAGTGAGTCATCAGTTATGAACACTGAAGCTTTCTTT.

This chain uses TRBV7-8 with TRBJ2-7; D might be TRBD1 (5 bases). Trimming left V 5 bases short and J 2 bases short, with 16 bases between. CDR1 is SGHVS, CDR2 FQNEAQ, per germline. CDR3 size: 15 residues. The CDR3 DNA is TGTGCCAGCAGCCCTTTGCAGGGTAGGACCTACGAGCAGTACTTC. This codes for CASSPLQGRTYEQYF.

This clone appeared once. The CDR3 DNA follows: TGTGCCAGCAGCCAACTAGCGGGGGCCTTACTTAACACCGGGGAGCTGTTTTTT. The encoded protein is CASSQLAGALLNTGELFF. This chain uses TRBV3-1 (or the pseudogene TRBV3-2) with TRBJ2-2; 10 bases match TRBD2. Looked up from germline, CDR1 is LGHDT and CDR2 is YNNKEL (reference sequence). The CDR3 contains 18 residues. The V and J ends lost 2 bases and 2 bases, in that order; junction bases with no gene match: 8.

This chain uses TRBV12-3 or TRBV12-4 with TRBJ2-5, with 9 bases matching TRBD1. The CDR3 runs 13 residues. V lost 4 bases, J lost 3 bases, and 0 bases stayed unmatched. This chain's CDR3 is CASSWDREETQYF. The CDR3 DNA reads TGTGCCAGCAGTTGGGACAGGGAAGAGACCCAGTACTTC.

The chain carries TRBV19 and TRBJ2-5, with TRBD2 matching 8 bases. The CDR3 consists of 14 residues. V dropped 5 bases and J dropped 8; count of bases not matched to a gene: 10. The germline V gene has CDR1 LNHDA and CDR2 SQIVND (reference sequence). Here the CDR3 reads CASSGGTSVGTQYF. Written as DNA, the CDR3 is TGTGCCAGTAGTGGGGGGACTAGTGTAGGCACCCAGTACTTC.

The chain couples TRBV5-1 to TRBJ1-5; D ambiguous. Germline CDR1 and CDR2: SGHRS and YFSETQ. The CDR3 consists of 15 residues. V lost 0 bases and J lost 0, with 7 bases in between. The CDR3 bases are TGCGCCAGCAGCTTGGGCGGAACTAGCAATCAGCCCCAGCATTTT. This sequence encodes CASSLGGTSNQPQHF.

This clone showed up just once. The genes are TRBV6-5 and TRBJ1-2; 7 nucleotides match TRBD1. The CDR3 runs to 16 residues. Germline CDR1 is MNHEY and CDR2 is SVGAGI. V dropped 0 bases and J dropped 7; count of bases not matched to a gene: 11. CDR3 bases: TGTGCCAGCAGTTACTCGATCCGACAGGGTTTTGGTGGCTACACCTTC. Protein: CASSYSIRQGFGGYTF.

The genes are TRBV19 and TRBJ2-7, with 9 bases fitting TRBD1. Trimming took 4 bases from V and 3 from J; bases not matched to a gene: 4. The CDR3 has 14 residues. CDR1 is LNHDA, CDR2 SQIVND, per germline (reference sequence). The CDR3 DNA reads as TGTGCCAGTAGTACCACAGGGGGCTACTACGAGCAGTACTTC. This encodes CASSTTGGYYEQYF. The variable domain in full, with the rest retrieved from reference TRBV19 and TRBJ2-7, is DGGITQSPKYLFRKEGQNVTLSCEQNLNHDAMYWYRQDPGQGLRLIYYSQIVNDFQKGDIAEGYSVSREKKESFPLTVTSAQKNPTAFYLCASSTTGGYYEQYFGPGTRLTVT.

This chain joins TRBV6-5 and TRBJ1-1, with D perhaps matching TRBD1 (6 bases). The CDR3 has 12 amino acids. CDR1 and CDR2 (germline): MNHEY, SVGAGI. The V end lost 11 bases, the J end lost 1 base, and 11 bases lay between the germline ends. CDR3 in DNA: TGTGCCGGGGGGGCCTGGAACACTGAAGCTTTCTTT. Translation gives CAGGAWNTEAFF.

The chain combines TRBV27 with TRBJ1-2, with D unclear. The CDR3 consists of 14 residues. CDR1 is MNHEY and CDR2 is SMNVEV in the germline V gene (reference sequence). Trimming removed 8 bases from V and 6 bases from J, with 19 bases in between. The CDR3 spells CASGLRDLIHGYTF. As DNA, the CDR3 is TGTGCCAGCGGTCTTCGCGATTTAATCCATGGCTACACCTTC.

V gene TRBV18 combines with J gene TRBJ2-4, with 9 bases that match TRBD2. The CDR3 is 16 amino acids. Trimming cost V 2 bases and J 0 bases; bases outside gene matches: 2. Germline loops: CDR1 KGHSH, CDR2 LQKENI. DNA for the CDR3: TGTGCCAGCTCACCAAGCGGGGGGTTAGCCAAAAACATTCAGTACTTC. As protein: CASSPSGGLAKNIQYF.

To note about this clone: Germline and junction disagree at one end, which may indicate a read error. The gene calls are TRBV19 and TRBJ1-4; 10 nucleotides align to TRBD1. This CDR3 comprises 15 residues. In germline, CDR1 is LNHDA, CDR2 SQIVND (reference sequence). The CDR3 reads CASSIPGQGNAKLFF. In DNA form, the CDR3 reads TGTGCCAGTAGTATCCCGGGACAGGGGAATGCAAAACTGTTTTTT.

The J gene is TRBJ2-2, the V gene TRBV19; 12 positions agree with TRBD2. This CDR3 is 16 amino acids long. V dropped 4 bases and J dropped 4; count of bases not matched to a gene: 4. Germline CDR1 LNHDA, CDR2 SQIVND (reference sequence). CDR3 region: CASSNGLAGSTGELFF. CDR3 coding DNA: TGTGCCAGTAGTAATGGACTAGCGGGAAGCACCGGGGAGCTGTTTTTT.

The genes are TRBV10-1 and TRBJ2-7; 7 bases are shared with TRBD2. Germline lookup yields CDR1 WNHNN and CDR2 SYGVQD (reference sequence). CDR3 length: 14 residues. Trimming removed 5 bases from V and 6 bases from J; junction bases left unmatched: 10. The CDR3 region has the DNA TGCGCCAGCAGTTCTAGCGGCATCGGGTCCGAGCAGTACTTC. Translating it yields CASSSSGIGSEQYF.